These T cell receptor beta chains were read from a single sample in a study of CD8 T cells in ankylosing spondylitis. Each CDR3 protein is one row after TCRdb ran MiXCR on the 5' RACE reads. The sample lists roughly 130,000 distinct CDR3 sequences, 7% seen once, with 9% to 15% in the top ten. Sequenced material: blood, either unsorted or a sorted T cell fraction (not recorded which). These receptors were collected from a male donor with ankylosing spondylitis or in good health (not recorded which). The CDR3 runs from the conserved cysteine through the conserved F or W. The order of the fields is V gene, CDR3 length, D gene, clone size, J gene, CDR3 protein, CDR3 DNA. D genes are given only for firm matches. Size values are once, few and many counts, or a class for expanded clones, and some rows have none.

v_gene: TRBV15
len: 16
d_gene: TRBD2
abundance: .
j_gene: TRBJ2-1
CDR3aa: CATSRDWWRGSNEQFF
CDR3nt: TGTGCCACCAGCAGAGATTGGTGGCGGGGGTCAAATGAGCAGTTCTTC

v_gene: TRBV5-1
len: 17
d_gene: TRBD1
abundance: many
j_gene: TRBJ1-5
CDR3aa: CASSSIPLGGGNQPQHF
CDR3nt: TGCGCCAGCAGCTCCATCCCCTTAGGGGGCGGCAATCAGCCCCAGCATTTT

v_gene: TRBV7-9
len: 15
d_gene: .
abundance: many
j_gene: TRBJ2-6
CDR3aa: CASSLAVPGANVLTF
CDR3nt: TGTGCCAGCAGCTTAGCAGTGCCTGGGGCCAACGTCCTGACTTTC

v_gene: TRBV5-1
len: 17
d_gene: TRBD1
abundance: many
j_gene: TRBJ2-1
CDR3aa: CASSSQGQGSSYNEQFF
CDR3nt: TGCGCCAGCAGCTCCCAGGGACAGGGTAGCTCCTACAATGAGCAGTTCTTC

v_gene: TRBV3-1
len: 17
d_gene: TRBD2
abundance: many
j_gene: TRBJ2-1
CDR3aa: CASSQVGSGRPYNEQFF
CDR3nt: TGTGCCAGCAGCCAAGTAGGTAGCGGGAGACCCTACAATGAGCAGTTCTTC

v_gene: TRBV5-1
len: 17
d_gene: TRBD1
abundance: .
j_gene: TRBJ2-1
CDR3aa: CASSGGTGDLSYSEQFF
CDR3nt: TGCGCCAGCAGCGGTGGGACAGGGGATCTCTCCTACAGTGAGCAGTTCTTC

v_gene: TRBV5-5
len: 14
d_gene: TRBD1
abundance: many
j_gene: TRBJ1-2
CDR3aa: CASSGRGRSYGYTF
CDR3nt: TGTGCCAGCAGCGGCAGGGGGCGTTCCTATGGCTACACCTTC

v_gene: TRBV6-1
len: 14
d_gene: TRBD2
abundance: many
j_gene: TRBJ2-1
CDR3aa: CASSVDPGGNEQFF
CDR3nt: TGTGCCAGCAGTGTGGACCCGGGGGGCAATGAGCAGTTCTTC

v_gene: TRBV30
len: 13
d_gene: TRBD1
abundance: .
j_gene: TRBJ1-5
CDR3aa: CAWSGTVNQPQHF
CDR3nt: TGTGCCTGGAGCGGGACAGTTAATCAGCCCCAGCATTTT

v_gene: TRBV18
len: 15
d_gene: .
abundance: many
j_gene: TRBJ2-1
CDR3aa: CASSPRAEPYSEQFF
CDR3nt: TGTGCCAGCTCACCACGAGCGGAGCCCTACTCTGAGCAGTTCTTC

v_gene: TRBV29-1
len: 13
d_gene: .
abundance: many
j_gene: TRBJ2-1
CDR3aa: CSGSQSSYNEQFF
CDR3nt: TGCAGCGGATCACAGAGCTCCTACAATGAGCAGTTCTTC

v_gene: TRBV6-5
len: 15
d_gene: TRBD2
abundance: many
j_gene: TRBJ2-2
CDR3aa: CASSYSRLATGELFF
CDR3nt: TGTGCCAGCAGTTACTCTCGACTAGCGACCGGGGAGCTGTTTTTT

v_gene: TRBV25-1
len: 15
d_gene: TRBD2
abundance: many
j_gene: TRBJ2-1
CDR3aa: CASSLAGSTYNEQFF
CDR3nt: TGTGCCAGCAGCTTAGCGGGTAGTACCTACAATGAGCAGTTCTTC

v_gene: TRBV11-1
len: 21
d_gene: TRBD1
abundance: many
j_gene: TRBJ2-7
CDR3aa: CASSFRELGQGSVKGSYEQYF
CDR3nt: TGTGCCAGCAGCTTCCGGGAGTTGGGACAGGGGTCGGTTAAAGGCTCCTACGAGCAGTACTTC

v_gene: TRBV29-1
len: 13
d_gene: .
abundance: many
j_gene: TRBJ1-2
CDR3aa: CSVGQVRDHGYTF
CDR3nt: TGCAGCGTGGGGCAAGTCCGGGATCATGGCTACACCTTC

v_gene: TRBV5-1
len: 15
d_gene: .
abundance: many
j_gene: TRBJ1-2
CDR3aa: CASSLISGSNYGYTF
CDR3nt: TGCGCCAGCAGCTTGATTTCGGGATCCAACTATGGCTACACCTTC

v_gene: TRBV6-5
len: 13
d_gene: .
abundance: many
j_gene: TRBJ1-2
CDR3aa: CASSYSPWDGYTF
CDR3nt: TGTGCCAGCAGTTACTCCCCCTGGGATGGCTACACCTTC

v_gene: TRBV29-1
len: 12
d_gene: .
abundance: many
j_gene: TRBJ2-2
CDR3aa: CSVGGGTGELFF
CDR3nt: TGCAGCGTTGGTGGAGGAACCGGGGAGCTGTTTTTT

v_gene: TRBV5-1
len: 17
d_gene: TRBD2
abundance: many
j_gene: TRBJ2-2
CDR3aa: CASSSGLAGDYTGELFF
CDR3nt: TGCGCCAGCAGCTCGGGACTAGCGGGGGACTACACCGGGGAGCTGTTTTTT

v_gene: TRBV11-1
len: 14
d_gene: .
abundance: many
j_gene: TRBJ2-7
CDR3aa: CASSLEWGSYEQYF
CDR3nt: TGTGCCAGCAGCTTAGAGTGGGGTTCCTACGAGCAGTACTTC

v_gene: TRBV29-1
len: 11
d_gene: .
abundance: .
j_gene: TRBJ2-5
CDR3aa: CSAETTETQYF
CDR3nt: TGCAGCGCGGAAACAACAGAGACCCAGTACTTC

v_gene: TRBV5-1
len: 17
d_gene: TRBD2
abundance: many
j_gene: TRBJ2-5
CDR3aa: CASSLGVGLAGVETQYF
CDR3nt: TGCGCCAGCAGCCTTGGAGTGGGACTAGCGGGCGTGGAGACCCAGTACTTC

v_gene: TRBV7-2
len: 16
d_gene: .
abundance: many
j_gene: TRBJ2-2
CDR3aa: CASSLIRTSNTGELFF
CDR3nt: TGTGCCAGCAGCTTGATTAGGACTTCGAACACCGGGGAGCTGTTTTTT

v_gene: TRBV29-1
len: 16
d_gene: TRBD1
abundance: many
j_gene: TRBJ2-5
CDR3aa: CSVTGVGGGFQETQYF
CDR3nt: TGCAGCGTTACAGGGGTAGGGGGCGGATTCCAAGAGACCCAGTACTTC

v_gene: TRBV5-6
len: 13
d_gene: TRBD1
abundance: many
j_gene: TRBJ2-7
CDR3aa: CASSSGQGLEQYF
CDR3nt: TGTGCCAGCAGCTCTGGACAGGGGCTAGAGCAGTACTTC

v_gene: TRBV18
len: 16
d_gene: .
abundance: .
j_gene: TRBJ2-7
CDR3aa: CASSPRASTTSYEQYF
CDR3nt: TGTGCCAGCTCACCGAGAGCAAGCACGACGTCCTACGAGCAGTACTTC

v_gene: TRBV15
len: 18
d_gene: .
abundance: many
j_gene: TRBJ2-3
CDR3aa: CATSRDQGPSDSTDTQYF
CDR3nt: TGTGCCACCAGCAGAGATCAAGGTCCGAGTGACAGCACAGATACGCAGTATTTT

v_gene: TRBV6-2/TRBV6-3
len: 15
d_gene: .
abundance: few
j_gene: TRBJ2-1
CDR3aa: CASSLLVRTSNEQFF
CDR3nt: TGTGCCAGCAGTCTACTAGTTCGTACTTCCAATGAGCAGTTCTTC

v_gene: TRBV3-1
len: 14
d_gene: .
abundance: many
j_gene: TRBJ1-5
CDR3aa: CASSPNPGGQPQHF
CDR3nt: TGTGCCAGCAGTCCTAACCCAGGTGGGCAGCCCCAGCATTTT

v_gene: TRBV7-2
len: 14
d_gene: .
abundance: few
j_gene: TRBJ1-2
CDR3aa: CASSFSAGNYGYTF
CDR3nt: TGTGCCAGCAGCTTCTCCGCCGGGAACTATGGCTACACCTTC

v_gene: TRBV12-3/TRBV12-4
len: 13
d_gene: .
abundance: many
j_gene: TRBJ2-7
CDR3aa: CASSSVADYEQYF
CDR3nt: TGTGCCAGCAGTTCGGTCGCGGATTACGAGCAGTACTTC